This T cell receptor (beta chain) comes out of a study of shared clonotypes between healthy human individuals. Study findings and constraints: Researchers found naive subsets generally carried larger estimated richness than memory subsets. A handful of donors showed sharing of approximately 5% of naive CD4 clonotypes. Inspection by rarefaction showed sorted-subset sequencing to be incomplete despite large depth.

About this clone: Its cognate antigen is unknown.

V was pared by 7 bases and J by 0 bases, with 13 bases between. The CDR3 sequence is 14 residues long. In germline, CDR1 is MNHNY, CDR2 SVGAGI (reference sequence). CD45RO-negative, CCR7-selected cells formed the naive CD8 fraction, which excluded terminally differentiated effector memory CD45RA+ cells. Using immunoSEQ multiplex PCR, the repertoire was profiled, and TCRdb retains in-frame clones only, with some absent. The sample holds approximately 600,000 clones, around 96% seen once. The sequence was collected from a woman under 40 in good health. The sequenced sample consisted of naive CD8+ T cells sorted from blood. The rearrangement links TRBV6-6 to TRBJ2-7, with no clear D. CDR3 loop: CASISFDPSYEQYF. The CDR3 DNA reads TGTGCCAGCATAAGCTTTGACCCCTCCTACGAGCAGTACTTC.